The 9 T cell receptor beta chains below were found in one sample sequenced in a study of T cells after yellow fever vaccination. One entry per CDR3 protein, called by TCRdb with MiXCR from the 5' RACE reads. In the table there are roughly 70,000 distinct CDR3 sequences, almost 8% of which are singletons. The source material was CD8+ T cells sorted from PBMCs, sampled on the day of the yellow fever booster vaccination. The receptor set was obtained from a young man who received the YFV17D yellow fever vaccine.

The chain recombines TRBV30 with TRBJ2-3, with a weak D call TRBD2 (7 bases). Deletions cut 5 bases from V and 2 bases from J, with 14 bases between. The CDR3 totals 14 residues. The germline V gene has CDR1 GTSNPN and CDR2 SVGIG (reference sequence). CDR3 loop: CAWSVGGPTDTQYF. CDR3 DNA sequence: TGTGCCTGGTCGGTGGGGGGGCCCACAGATACGCAGTATTTT.

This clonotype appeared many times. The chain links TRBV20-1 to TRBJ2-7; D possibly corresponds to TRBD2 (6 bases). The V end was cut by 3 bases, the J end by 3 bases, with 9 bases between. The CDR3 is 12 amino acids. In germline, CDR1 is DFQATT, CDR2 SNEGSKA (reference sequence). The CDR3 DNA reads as TGCAGTGCTAGTGTGGGAGGCTACGAGCAGTACTTC. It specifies CSASVGGYEQYF.

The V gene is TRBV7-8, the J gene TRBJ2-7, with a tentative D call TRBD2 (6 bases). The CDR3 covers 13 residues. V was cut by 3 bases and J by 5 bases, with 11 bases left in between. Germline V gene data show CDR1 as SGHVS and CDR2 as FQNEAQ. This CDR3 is CASSLGLNNEQYF. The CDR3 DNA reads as TGTGCCAGCAGCTTGGGACTTAACAACGAGCAGTACTTC.

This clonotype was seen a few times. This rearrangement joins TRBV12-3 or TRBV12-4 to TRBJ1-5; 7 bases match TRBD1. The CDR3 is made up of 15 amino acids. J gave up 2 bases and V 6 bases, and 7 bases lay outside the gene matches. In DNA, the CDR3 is TGTGCCAGCAGCCCTGGACAGGCGGGCAATCAGCCCCAGCATTTT. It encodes CASSPGQAGNQPQHF.

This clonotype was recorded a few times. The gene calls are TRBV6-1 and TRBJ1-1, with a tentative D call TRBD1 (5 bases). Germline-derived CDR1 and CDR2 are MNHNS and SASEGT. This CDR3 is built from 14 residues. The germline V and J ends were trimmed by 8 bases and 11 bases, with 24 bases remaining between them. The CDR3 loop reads CASLGPNAYRGAFF. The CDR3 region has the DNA TGTGCCAGCTTGGGTCCGAACGCGTACCGGGGGGCTTTCTTT.

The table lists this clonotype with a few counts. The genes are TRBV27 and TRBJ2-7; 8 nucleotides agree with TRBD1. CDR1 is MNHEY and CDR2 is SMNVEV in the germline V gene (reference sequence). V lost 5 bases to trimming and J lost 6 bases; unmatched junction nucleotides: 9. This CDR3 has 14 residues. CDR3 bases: TGTGCCAGCAGTCTCGGACAGGGATTCGCCGAGCAGTACTTC. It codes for CASSLGQGFAEQYF.

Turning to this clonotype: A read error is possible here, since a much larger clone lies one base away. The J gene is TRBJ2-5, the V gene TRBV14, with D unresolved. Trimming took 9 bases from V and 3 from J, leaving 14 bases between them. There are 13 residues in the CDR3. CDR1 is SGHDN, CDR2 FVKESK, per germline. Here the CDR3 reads CARSLYSEETQYF. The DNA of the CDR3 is TGTGCCAGAAGTCTATACAGCGAAGAGACCCAGTACTTC.

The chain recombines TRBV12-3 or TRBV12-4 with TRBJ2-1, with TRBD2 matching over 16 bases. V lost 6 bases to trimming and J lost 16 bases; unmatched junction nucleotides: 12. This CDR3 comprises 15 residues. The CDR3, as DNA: TGTGCCAGCAGAAGGGGACTAGCGGGAGGGTTCCCCTTCTTCTTC. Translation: CASRRGLAGGFPFFF.

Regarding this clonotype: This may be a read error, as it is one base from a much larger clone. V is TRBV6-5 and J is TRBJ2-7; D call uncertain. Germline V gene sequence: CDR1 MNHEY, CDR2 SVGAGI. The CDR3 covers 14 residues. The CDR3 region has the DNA TGTGCCAGCAGTTACCGTGAGTCAAGCTACGATCAGTACTTC. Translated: CASSYRESSYDQYF.